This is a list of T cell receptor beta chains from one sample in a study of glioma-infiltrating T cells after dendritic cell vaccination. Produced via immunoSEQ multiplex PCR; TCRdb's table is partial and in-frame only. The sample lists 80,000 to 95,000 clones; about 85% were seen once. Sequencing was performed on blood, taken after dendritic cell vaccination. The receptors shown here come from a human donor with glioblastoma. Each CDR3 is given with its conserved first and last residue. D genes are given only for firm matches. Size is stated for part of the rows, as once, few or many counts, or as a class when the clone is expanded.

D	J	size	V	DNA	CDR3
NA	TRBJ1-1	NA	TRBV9	TGTGCCAGCAGCGACGACAGGTCTGAAGCTTTCTTT	CASSDDRSEAFF
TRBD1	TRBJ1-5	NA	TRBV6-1	TGTGCCAGCAGTGGGGACAGGGGTCAGCCCCAGCATTTT	CASSGDRGQPQHF
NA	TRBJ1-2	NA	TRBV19	TGTGCCAGTAGTGTCAGGGTGTCGGTGGGGAACTATGGCTACACCTTC	CASSVRVSVGNYGYTF
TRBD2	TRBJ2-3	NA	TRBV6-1	TGTGCCAGCAGTGAACCGGGACTAGCGGGGCCTACGCAGTATTTT	CASSEPGLAGPTQYF
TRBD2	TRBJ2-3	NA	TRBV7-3	TGTGCCAGCAGCTTTAGCGGGGGGGCAGGAGATACGCAGTATTTT	CASSFSGGAGDTQYF
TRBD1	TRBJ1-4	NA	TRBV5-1	TGCGCCAGCAGCACCCGACAGGGTTTGACCTTAGATGCAACTAATGAAAAACTGTTTTTT	CASSTRQGLTLDATNEKLFF
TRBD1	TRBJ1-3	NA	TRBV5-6	TGTGCCAGCAGTGACGGGACAGGGGAAAACACCATATATTTT	CASSDGTGENTIYF
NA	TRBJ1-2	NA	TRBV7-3	TGTGCCAGCAGCCTTGGGACGAGGACAGCCTATGGCTACACCTTC	CASSLGTRTAYGYTF
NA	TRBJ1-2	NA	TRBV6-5	TGTGCCAGCAGTCAGGGGACCGACGGCGGTGGCTACACCTTC	CASSQGTDGGGYTF
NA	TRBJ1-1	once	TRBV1	TGCACCAGCAGCCTGACAGGGTTCAGGTTCAGGGTTGAAGCTTTCTTT	CTSSLTGFRFRVEAFF
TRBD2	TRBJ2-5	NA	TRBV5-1	TGCGCCAGCAGCTTAGTAGCGCTAGCGGGAGGGCCGGGAGCAGAGACCCAGTACTTC	CASSLVALAGGPGAETQYF
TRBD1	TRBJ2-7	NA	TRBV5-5	TGTGCCAGCAGCTTGGCCCCGGGACAGGGGCTTATGTACGAGCAGTACTTC	CASSLAPGQGLMYEQYF
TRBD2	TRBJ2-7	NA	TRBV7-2	TGTGCCAGCAGCTTGGGGAGCGGGAGGTCTCCCTCCTACGAGCAGTACTTC	CASSLGSGRSPSYEQYF
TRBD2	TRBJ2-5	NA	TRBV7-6	TGTGCCAGCAGCACGGGACTAAAAGAGACCCAGTACTTC	CASSTGLKETQYF
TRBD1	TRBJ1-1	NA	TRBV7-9	TGTGCCAGCAGCTTCACAGGGGTGGACACTGAAGCTTTCTTT	CASSFTGVDTEAFF
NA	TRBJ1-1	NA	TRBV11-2	TGTGCCAGCAGCTTAGATTGGGAGATTGAAGCTTTCTTT	CASSLDWEIEAFF
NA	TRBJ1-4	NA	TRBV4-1	TGCGCCAGCAGCCAAGAAACGAACAGTTATAATGAAAAACTGTTTTTT	CASSQETNSYNEKLFF
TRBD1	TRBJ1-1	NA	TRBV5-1	TGCGCCAGCAGCTTGGCCGGGACAGTCGAAGCTTTCTTT	CASSLAGTVEAFF
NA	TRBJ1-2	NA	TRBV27	TGTGCCAGCAGTTTATATGGGGGGGGAGGTTGGCGCTACACCTTC	CASSLYGGGGWRYTF
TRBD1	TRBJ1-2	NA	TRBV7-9	TGTGCCAGCAGCCCCAGGGACAGGGGCTATGGCTACACCTTC	CASSPRDRGYGYTF
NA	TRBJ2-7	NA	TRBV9	TGTGCCAGCAGCGCCAACAGGGCCTCCTACGAGCAGTACTTC	CASSANRASYEQYF
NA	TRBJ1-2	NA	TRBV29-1	TGCAGCGTTCAACAGATTAACTATGGCTACACCTTC	CSVQQINYGYTF
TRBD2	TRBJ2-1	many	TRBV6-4	TGTGCCAGCAGTGACCTAGCGGGAGCCTACAATGAGCAGTTCTTC	CASSDLAGAYNEQFF
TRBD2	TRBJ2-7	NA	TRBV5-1	TGCGCCAGCAGCTTGGCTAACGGACTAGCGGGAAACTACGAGCAGTACTTC	CASSLANGLAGNYEQYF
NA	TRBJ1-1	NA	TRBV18	TGTGCCAGCTCACCAGGAGTGAACACTGAAGCTTTCTTT	CASSPGVNTEAFF
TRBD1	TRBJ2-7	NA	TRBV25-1	TGTGCCAGCAGTGGGGGACAGGGGGGGTACGAGCAGTACTTC	CASSGGQGGYEQYF
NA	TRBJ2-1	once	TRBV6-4	TGTGCCAGCAGTGACTCTAGCGGTTCCTACAATGAGCAGTTCTTC	CASSDSSGSYNEQFF
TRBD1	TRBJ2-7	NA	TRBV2	TGTGCCAGCAGCCCCGGACAGGGTCAAGGCTACGAGCAGTACTTC	CASSPGQGQGYEQYF
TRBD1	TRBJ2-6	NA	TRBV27	TGTGCCAGCAGACCCTGGACAGGCCCGAATTCTGGGGCCAACGTCCTGACTTTC	CASRPWTGPNSGANVLTF
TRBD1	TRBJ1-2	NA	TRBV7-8	TGTGCCAGCAGCTTTAGGGGTGCAGGGGGATTATCGGATGGCTACACCTTC	CASSFRGAGGLSDGYTF
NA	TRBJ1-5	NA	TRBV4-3	TGCGCCAGCAGCCAAGACGTCAGATATCAGCCCCAGCATTTT	CASSQDVRYQPQHF
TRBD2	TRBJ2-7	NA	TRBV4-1	TGCGCCAGCAGCTCCGGGACTAGCGGGAGGGCCGGGGAGCAGTACTTC	CASSSGTSGRAGEQYF
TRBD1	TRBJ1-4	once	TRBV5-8	TGTGCCAGCAGCGCAATCCTGACAGGGGAGAATGAAAAACTGTTTTTT	CASSAILTGENEKLFF
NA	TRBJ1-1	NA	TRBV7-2	TGTGCCAGCAGCTTAGGGCAGAACACTGAAGCTTTCTTT	CASSLGQNTEAFF
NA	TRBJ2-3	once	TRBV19	TGTGCCAGTAGTAGACTAGAGGTGGCAGATACGCAGTATTTT	CASSRLEVADTQYF
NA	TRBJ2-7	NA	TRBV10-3	TGTGCCATCAGTGATCCGGGGGTGACTAGTTGGGAGCAGTACTTC	CAISDPGVTSWEQYF
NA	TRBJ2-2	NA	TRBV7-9	TGTGCCAGCAGCTGGGGGCGCGGCACCGGGGAGCTGTTTTTT	CASSWGRGTGELFF
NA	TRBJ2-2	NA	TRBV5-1	TGCGCCAGCAGCCCCTCGGAACAGGGTACCGGGGAGCTGTTTTTT	CASSPSEQGTGELFF
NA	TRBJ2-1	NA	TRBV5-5	TGTGCCAGCAGCTTGCAGGGGCAAAATGAGCAGTTCTTC	CASSLQGQNEQFF
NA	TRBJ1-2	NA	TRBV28	TGTGCCAGCAGTTTATTTGTCCGGGCGGGAGGCTACACCTTC	CASSLFVRAGGYTF
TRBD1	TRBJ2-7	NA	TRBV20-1	TGCAGTTACAGGGGCTCCTACGAGCAGTACTTC	CSYRGSYEQYF
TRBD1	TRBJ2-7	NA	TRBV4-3	TGCGCCAGCAGCCCGGGACAGGGCGACTACGAGCAGTACTTC	CASSPGQGDYEQYF
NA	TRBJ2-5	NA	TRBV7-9	TGTGCCAGCAGCTTAGCGGGGCAGAAGACCCAGTACTTC	CASSLAGQKTQYF
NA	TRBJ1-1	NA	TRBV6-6	TGTGCCAGCAGGAAGGGGATGAACACTGAAGCTTTCTTT	CASRKGMNTEAFF
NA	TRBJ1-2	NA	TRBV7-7	TGTGCCAGCAGCTTAGTCGCCCCACGCGGGGACTATGGCTACACCTTC	CASSLVAPRGDYGYTF
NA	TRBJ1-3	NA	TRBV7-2	TGTGCCAGCAGCTTAGGACAGGCTCACTCTGGAAACACCATATATTTT	CASSLGQAHSGNTIYF
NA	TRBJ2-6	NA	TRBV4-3	TGCGCCAGCAGCCAAGATCACGGCTCTGGGGCCAACGTCCTGACTTTC	CASSQDHGSGANVLTF
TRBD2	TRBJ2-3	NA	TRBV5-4	TGTGCCAGCAGCTTAATAGCGGGAGGGCCGGCAGATACGCAGTATTTT	CASSLIAGGPADTQYF
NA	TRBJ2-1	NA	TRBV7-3	TGTGCCAGCAGCTTAATTGGACAGTTTGGAAATGAGCAGTTCTTC	CASSLIGQFGNEQFF
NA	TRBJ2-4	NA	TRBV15	TGTGCCACCACCGAGTTTTCTGCCAAAAACATTCAGTACTTC	CATTEFSAKNIQYF
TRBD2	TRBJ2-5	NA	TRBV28	TGTGCCAGCAGTTTATTGGGACTAGCGGGGCAAGAGACCCAGTACTTC	CASSLLGLAGQETQYF
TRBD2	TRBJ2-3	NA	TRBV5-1	TGCGCCAGCAGCTCAAACGCCGGGACTAGCGTTACAGATACGCAGTATTTT	CASSSNAGTSVTDTQYF
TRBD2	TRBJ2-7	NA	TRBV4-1	TGCGCCAGCAGCCAAGATACTAGCGGGACGAAGAGCTCCTACGAGCAGTACTTC	CASSQDTSGTKSSYEQYF
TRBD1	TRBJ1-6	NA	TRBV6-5	TGTGCCAGCAGTTACTCTGGACAGGACTGGGGTTCACCCCTCCACTTT	CASSYSGQDWGSPLHF